This T cell receptor beta chain is from a study of blood T cell repertoires in COVID-19. At the level of the study: Some COVID-19 samples were acute and others convalescent; all came from the United States, Italy and Spain.

Enrolled through a virtual design, the participants were between about 18 and 100 years of age and came from 24 US areas. J lost 1 base, V lost 2 bases, and 7 bases had no gene match. The germline CDR1 and CDR2 sequences are MNHEY and SVGEGT. This CDR3 comprises 16 residues. TCRdb's table, derived via immunoSEQ multiplex PCR, lists solely in-frame clones and lacks some. Of under 150,000 clones listed, 88% are singletons. V is TRBV6-2 or TRBV6-3 and J is TRBJ1-1, with TRBD1 matching 7 bases. The sequence derives from a woman in her 30s with acute COVID-19. Sample: PBMCs or T cells enriched from blood (not recorded which). The CDR3 nucleotides read TGTGCCAGCAGTTACCGACCGGGACAGCAGAACACTGAAGCTTTCTTT. The encoded protein is CASSYRPGQQNTEAFF.